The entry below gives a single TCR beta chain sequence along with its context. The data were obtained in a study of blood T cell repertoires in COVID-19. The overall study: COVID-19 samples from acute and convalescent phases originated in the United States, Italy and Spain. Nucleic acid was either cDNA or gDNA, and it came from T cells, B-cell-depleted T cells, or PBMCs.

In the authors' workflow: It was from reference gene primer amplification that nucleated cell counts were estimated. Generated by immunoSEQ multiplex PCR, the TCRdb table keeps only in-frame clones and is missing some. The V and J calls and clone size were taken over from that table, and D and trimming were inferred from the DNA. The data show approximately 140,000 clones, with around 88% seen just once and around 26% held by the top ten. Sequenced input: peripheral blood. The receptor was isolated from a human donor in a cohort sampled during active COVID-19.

The CDR3 region has the DNA TGTGCCAGCAGTTTCCTGACAGGGGGCTCTGGCTACACCTTC. Translated: CASSFLTGGSGYTF. This chain joins TRBV6-2 or TRBV6-3 and TRBJ1-2, with 10 positions matching TRBD1. V shed 4 bases and J 7 bases; nucleotides not matched to a gene: 6. The CDR3 covers 14 residues. CDR1 MNHEY and CDR2 SVGEGT come from the germline V gene.